This T cell receptor (beta chain) was observed in a study of technical replicates of blood from a few donors. Assay: immunoSEQ multiplex PCR; the TCRdb copy retains only in-frame clones and omits some. This table has tens of thousands of clones, 94% appearing once. V dropped 7 bases and J dropped 5 bases, with 12 bases sitting between them. CDR3 length: 12 amino acids. Per germline, CDR1 SNHLY and CDR2 FYNNEI. This clonotype originated in a human donor in good health. J is TRBJ2-7 and V is TRBV2, with D perhaps matching TRBD1 (6 bases). Input material: T cells isolated from PBMCs. CDR3 region: CASMKQGHEQYF. CDR3 nucleotide sequence: TGTGCCAGCATGAAACAGGGCCACGAGCAGTACTTC.